One and the same sample provided the 10 T cell receptor beta chains below, sequenced in a study of CD8 T cells in ankylosing spondylitis. One entry per CDR3 protein, called by TCRdb with MiXCR from the 5' RACE reads. The table records around 540,000 distinct CDR3 sequences, about 13% of them present only once. The antigens of these receptors remain unknown. Study-level findings and limits: What seemed typical of ankylosing spondylitis blood was a TCR beta motif built from several highly homologous variants.

Sequencing was performed on blood, either unsorted or a sorted T cell fraction (not recorded which). The receptor set was obtained from a male donor with ankylosing spondylitis.

This sequence joins TRBV20-1 and TRBJ1-6, with D tentatively TRBD1 (6 bases). Germline CDR1 is DFQATT and CDR2 is SNEGSKA (reference sequence). Between the trimmed V and J ends, which lost 3 bases and 7 bases, there was a span of 10 bases. CDR3 size: 13 residues. In nucleotides, the CDR3 is TGCAGTGCTAGTCCAGGGGCGAATTCACCCCTCCACTTT. Encoded protein: CSASPGANSPLHF.

The rearrangement joins TRBV14 to TRBJ2-2; D may be TRBD1 (5 bases). Germline CDR1 and CDR2: SGHDN and FVKESK. The ends were cut back, 4 bases at V and 7 bases at J, with 16 bases in the middle. CDR3 length equals 15 residues. The CDR3 coding sequence is TGTGCCAGCAGCCCACAGGTTAATCCCCGCGGGGAGCTGTTTTTT. Its protein is CASSPQVNPRGELFF.

The chain joins TRBV19 to TRBJ2-2; D is possibly TRBD1 (6 bases). This CDR3 is 15 amino acids long. CDR1 LNHDA and CDR2 SQIVND come from the germline V gene (reference sequence). The V and J ends lost 5 bases and 6 bases respectively, with 16 bases between them. CDR3 sequence reads: CASSSRQATAGELFF. DNA of the CDR3: TGTGCCAGTAGTTCCCGACAGGCTACCGCCGGGGAGCTGTTTTTT.

V is TRBV6-5 and J is TRBJ1-2; the D gene is possibly TRBD1 (6 bases). The CDR3 consists of 13 residues. Trimming cost V 2 bases and J 7 bases, with 11 bases left between them. Germline V gene sequence: CDR1 MNHEY, CDR2 SVGAGI. CDR3 DNA sequence: TGTGCCAGCAGTTACGGGGGGCAGTTTGGCTACACCTTC. Translating gives CASSYGGQFGYTF.

The chain has TRBV6-1 and TRBJ2-1; 8 bases agree with TRBD2. CDR3 length: 14 amino acids. CDR1 and CDR2 (germline): MNHNS, SASEGT. The ends lost 11 bases at V and 7 bases at J; junction bases unmatched: 13. Written as DNA, the CDR3 is TGTGCCTGTGGGGCCAGCGGGAGCATTAATGAGCAGTTCTTC. The encoded protein is CACGASGSINEQFF.

The chain carries TRBV12-3 or TRBV12-4 and TRBJ1-5; D perhaps matches TRBD1 (5 bases). Between the trimmed V and J ends, which lost 5 bases and 11 bases, there was a span of 13 bases. The CDR3 spans 12 residues. The CDR3 DNA is TGTGCCAGCAGTGCCGACAGCGCGACCCAGCATTTT. Translation gives CASSADSATQHF.

This rearrangement joins TRBV21-1 to TRBJ2-7; the table's D call, TRBD1, has no DNA check behind it. TRBV21-1 is noted as a pseudogene. CDR3 length: 15 amino acids. The CDR3 coding sequence is TGTGCCAGCAGCCGAGGGGGACAGGGGACCTACGAGCAGTACGTC. This codes for CASSRGGQGTYEQYV.

J is TRBJ2-1 and V is TRBV30, with D possibly TRBD2 on 6 matching bases. This CDR3 is built from 13 residues. V lost 1 base and J 5 bases, leaving 9 bases between the germline ends. The germline V gene encodes CDR1 GTSNPN and CDR2 SVGIG (reference sequence). In nucleotides, the CDR3 is TGTGCCTGGAGTGCGGGAGCCGACAATGAGCAGTTCTTC. Protein product: CAWSAGADNEQFF.

This clonotype showed up just a few times. The chain couples TRBV18 to TRBJ2-5; D uncertain. Germline V lookup: CDR1 KGHSH, CDR2 LQKENI. The CDR3 has 14 amino acids. Trimming shortened V by 4 bases and J by 2 bases, and 11 bases separated the two germline ends. CDR3 nucleotides: TGTGCCAGCTCACTGGGATCACCACAAGAGACCCAGTACTTC. This encodes CASSLGSPQETQYF.

The V and J genes are TRBV5-1 and TRBJ2-1, with TRBD2 matching over 10 bases. From germline, CDR1 is SGHRS and CDR2 YFSETQ. Germline trimming cut 3 bases from V and 5 bases from J; bases unmatched to any gene: 5. The CDR3 extends over 15 amino acids. CDR3 region: CASSWDGLADNEQFF. CDR3 coding DNA: TGCGCCAGCAGCTGGGACGGACTAGCGGACAATGAGCAGTTCTTC.